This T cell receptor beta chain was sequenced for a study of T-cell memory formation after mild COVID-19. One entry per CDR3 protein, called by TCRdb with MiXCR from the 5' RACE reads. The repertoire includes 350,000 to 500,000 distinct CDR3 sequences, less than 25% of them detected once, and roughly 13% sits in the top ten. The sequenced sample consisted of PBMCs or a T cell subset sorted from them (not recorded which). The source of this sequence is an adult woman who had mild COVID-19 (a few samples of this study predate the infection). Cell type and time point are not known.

CDR3 region: CAWSVPLLTSRLDNEQFF. The DNA of the CDR3 is TGTGCCTGGAGTGTCCCGCTCCTCACTAGCAGGTTGGACAATGAGCAGTTCTTC. The chain links TRBV30 to TRBJ2-1, with D perhaps matching TRBD2 (6 bases). The CDR3 extends over 18 amino acids. Germline V gene sequence: CDR1 GTSNPN, CDR2 SVGIG (reference sequence). Trimming took 0 bases from V and 5 from J, leaving 23 bases between them. The complete variable domain, with remaining parts taken from reference TRBV30 and TRBJ2-1, reads SQTIHQWPATLVQPVGSPLSLECTVEGTSNPNLYWYRQAAGRGLQLLFYSVGIGQISSEVPQNLSASRPQDRQFILSSKKLLLSDSGFYLCAWSVPLLTSRLDNEQFFGPGTRLTVL.